This TCR beta chain appears in the sequencing data of a study of blood T cells in healthy people across ages. In the study overall: Through template switching, about one barcoded beta molecule was captured per two T cells, as measured in model experiments. General study points: A conclusive naive versus antigen-experienced comparison was prevented by the unsorted PBMCs. Comparison with aged donors showed that long-lived donors had more naive CD4+ cells and higher diversity.

A remark on this clonotype: As yet, its antigen is unknown.

Each sample had at least 6.5 million PBMCs isolated. Then a second PCR, running roughly 6 to 12 cycles, was carried out with a sample-barcoded 5' primer and a J-beta primer mix. TCRdb analysed the 5' RACE reads with MiXCR anew, one entry per CDR3 protein. The data show over a million distinct CDR3 sequences, roughly 45% seen once. The TCR originated in a woman aged 55 to 70 in good health. Sequenced input: blood.

The CDR3 reads CAGSTGSSYEQYF. The DNA of the CDR3 is TGTGCCGGATCGACAGGGAGCTCCTACGAGCAGTACTTC. The chain combines TRBV6-1 with TRBJ2-7; 7 bases are shared with TRBD1. V lost 11 bases and J lost 0; bases outside the gene matches: 7. The CDR3 is 13 amino acids. Germline lookup yields CDR1 MNHNS and CDR2 SASEGT.